Described below is a single TCR beta chain sequence and its context. Its target is unknown. The sample belongs to a study of cytomegalovirus exposure and HLA in healthy donors. Points from the study as a whole: Three chains tied to CMV proved CMV antigen-specific in vitro. It was approximately 160 TCR beta chains that were listed as cytomegalovirus-associated. The dataset shows that most TCR sequences were rare, while some public TCRs occurred in many donors.

Per the germline V gene, CDR1 is MNHEY and CDR2 is SMNVEV (reference sequence). The J segment lost 8 bases and the V segment lost 5 bases, leaving 14 bases of the junction unmatched. CDR3 size: 15 residues. The method was immunoSEQ multiplex PCR; TCRdb's version includes in-frame clones alone and lacks a portion of them. Of a few hundred thousand clones detected, 86% appear once; the ten largest clones hold 0.7% to 0.85%. The source of this sequence is a woman between 18 and 30 years old in good health and CMV-seronegative. The chain employs TRBV27 and TRBJ1-1; 7 bases are shared with TRBD1. Sequenced sample: PBMCs. The chain's CDR3 is CASSTSTGYSDEAFF. CDR3 DNA: TGTGCCAGCAGTACCTCGACAGGGTATTCTGACGAAGCTTTCTTT.